The 29 T cell receptor beta chains in this list originate from one sample, sequenced in a study of cytomegalovirus exposure and HLA in healthy donors. Amplification used 60 Vbeta primers and 13 Jbeta primers. Some clones are missing from TCRdb's copy, which holds only in-frame ones; the method was immunoSEQ multiplex PCR. The sample records 200,000 to 250,000 clones, over 75% being singletons. Sequenced material: PBMCs. Receptors originate from a girl aged 2-10 years in good health and CMV-seronegative.

This sequence joins TRBV5-6 and TRBJ2-5; 14 bases line up with TRBD2. CDR1 SGHDT and CDR2 YYEEEE come from the germline V gene. Trimming at V came to 4 bases and at J to 4 bases, leaving 3 bases not matched to a gene. The CDR3 totals 15 residues. Here the CDR3 reads CASSPGTSGRETQYF. CDR3 sequence (DNA): TGTGCCAGCAGCCCCGGGACTAGCGGGAGAGAGACCCAGTACTTC.

The chain has TRBV5-4 and TRBJ1-2; D is ambiguous. CDR1 and CDR2 from the germline V gene are SGHNT and YYREEE (reference sequence). CDR3 length: 14 amino acids. The V and J ends lost 7 bases and 0 bases respectively, with 13 bases between them. In nucleotides, the CDR3 is TGTGCCAGCCTCGGTGGAGGACCTAACTATGGCTACACCTTC. It yields the protein CASLGGGPNYGYTF.

The rearrangement joins TRBV10-1 to TRBJ2-3; no definite D call. Germline CDR1 is WNHNN and CDR2 is SYGVQD (reference sequence). The CDR3 covers 18 residues. V gave up 3 bases and J gave up 2 bases, with 21 bases separating them. The CDR3 spells CASSEFNAEEEPTDTQYF. Here the CDR3 DNA reads TGCGCCAGCAGTGAATTCAACGCGGAAGAAGAACCCACAGATACGCAGTATTTT.

In its sample, this clone was seen a few times. The chain employs TRBV18 and TRBJ1-1; perhaps TRBD1 as D (5 bases). This CDR3 is 14 amino acids long. V was shortened by 5 bases and J by 3 bases, with 13 bases between the two germline ends. From germline, CDR1 is KGHSH and CDR2 LQKENI. The CDR3 here is CASSSSGRDTEAFF. In DNA form, the CDR3 reads TGTGCCAGCTCATCCTCAGGGAGGGACACTGAAGCTTTCTTT.

This clone has a single count. V gene TRBV7-9 combines with J gene TRBJ2-1; TRBD2 is a possible D gene (8 bases). The CDR3 is made up of 16 amino acids. V was cut by 4 bases and J by 5 bases, with 18 bases left in between. Germline-derived CDR1 and CDR2 are SEHNR and FQNEAQ (reference sequence). CDR3 in DNA: TGTGCCAGCAGCTCCCCGGGGGGGCAGGGGGACAATGAGCAGTTCTTC. It codes for CASSSPGGQGDNEQFF.

This chain connects TRBV6-1 to TRBJ1-2; 9 nucleotides agree with TRBD1. With 2 bases clipped from V and 7 bases from J, the junction kept 8 bases outside the gene matches. Germline lookup yields CDR1 MNHNS and CDR2 SASEGT. The CDR3 has 15 residues. The CDR3 protein is CASSEIRDRVSGYTF. In DNA, the CDR3 is TGTGCCAGCAGTGAAATCCGGGACAGGGTTAGTGGCTACACCTTC.

Notes on this clone: Relative to the germline gene, one junction end is altered; a read error may explain this. Other DNA sequences within the sample encode an identical CDR3. The V gene is TRBV2, the J gene TRBJ1-6; D unclear. The CDR3 consists of 12 residues. From germline, CDR1 is SNHLY and CDR2 FYNNEI. CDR3 region: CASRLDNSPLHF. Written as DNA, the CDR3 is TGTGCCAGCAGACTTGATAATTCACCCCTCCACTTC.

The chain uses TRBV6-6 and TRBJ1-3, with D maybe TRBD1 (6 bases). Trimming removed 5 bases from V and 5 bases from J, with 10 bases in between. The CDR3 is 13 residues long. Germline CDR1 and CDR2: MNHNY and SVGAGI (reference sequence). CDR3 protein: CASSGQFRNTIYF. The DNA of the CDR3 is TGTGCCAGCAGTGGACAGTTCAGAAACACCATATATTTT.

The chain is built from TRBV7-3 and TRBJ2-7; D is uncertain. Germline CDR1 and CDR2: SGHTA and FQGTGA. Between the trimmed V and J ends, which lost 5 bases and 7 bases, there was a span of 15 bases. CDR3 size: 13 residues. CDR3 loop: CASSLSPAKEQYF. The CDR3 bases are TGTGCCAGCAGCCTATCCCCCGCGAAGGAGCAGTACTTC.

The chain carries TRBV7-9 and TRBJ1-1; D ambiguous. The CDR3 sequence is 13 residues long. The V gene's germline CDR1 is SEHNR and CDR2 FQNEAQ (reference sequence). The V end lost 5 bases, the J end lost 7 bases, and 14 bases lay between the germline ends. CDR3 sequence reads: CASSPKSLNEAFF. CDR3 nucleotides: TGTGCCAGCAGCCCTAAAAGCCTAAATGAAGCTTTCTTT.

The rearrangement links TRBV29-1 to TRBJ2-2; TRBD1 agrees at 8 bases. This CDR3 has 14 amino acids. Germline V gives CDR1 SQVTM, CDR2 ANQGSEA. Trimming cost V 6 bases and J 0 bases; bases outside gene matches: 3. The CDR3 here is CSVTGVSNTGELFF. The CDR3 DNA follows: TGCAGCGTGACAGGGGTTTCGAACACCGGGGAGCTGTTTTTT.

This chain connects TRBV5-4 to TRBJ2-7, with 9 bases matching TRBD1. V shed 0 bases and J 6 bases; nucleotides not matched to a gene: 7. Germline CDR1 reads SGHNT; CDR2 reads YYREEE (reference sequence). The CDR3 loop spans 15 amino acids. The CDR3 reads CASSLGQGGPREQYF. DNA for the CDR3: TGTGCCAGCAGCTTGGGACAGGGGGGCCCGCGCGAGCAGTACTTC.

The V and J genes are TRBV13 and TRBJ2-2, with 8 nucleotides matching TRBD2. The J segment lost 4 bases and the V segment lost 1 base, leaving 8 bases of the junction unmatched. In germline, CDR1 is PRHDT, CDR2 FYEKMQ (reference sequence). This CDR3 contains 17 residues. The DNA for the CDR3 is TGTGCCAGCAGCTTAGACAATAGCGGGAAGGGCACCGGGGAGCTGTTTTTT. It encodes CASSLDNSGKGTGELFF. Looking up the rest from reference TRBV13 and TRBJ2-2 gives the full variable domain: AAGVIQSPRHLIKEKRETATLKCYPIPRHDTVYWYQQGPGQDPQFLISFYEKMQSDKGSIPDRFSAQQFSDYHSELNMSSLELGDSALYFCASSLDNSGKGTGELFFGEGSRLTVL.

In its sample, this clone was seen a few times. The chain couples TRBV9 to TRBJ1-6; maybe TRBD1 (6 bases). This CDR3 contains 15 residues. Deletions cut 4 bases from V and 5 bases from J, with 13 bases between. CDR1 SGDLS and CDR2 YYNGEE come from the germline V gene. CDR3 nucleotides: TGTGCCAGCAGCCCTCCGGACAGCCATAATTCACCCCTCCACTTT. The encoded protein is CASSPPDSHNSPLHF.

This rearrangement joins TRBV25-1 to TRBJ2-7, with 7 bases aligning to TRBD2. Germline CDR1 MGHDK, CDR2 SYGVNS. The CDR3 loop spans 12 amino acids. The J segment lost 7 bases and the V segment lost 2 bases, leaving 2 bases of the junction unmatched. In DNA, the CDR3 is TGTGCCAGCAGTGAAGGGGGGGTTGAGCAGTACTTC. Translated, it gives CASSEGGVEQYF.

Only one count was recorded for this clone. V is TRBV5-1 and J is TRBJ2-7, with TRBD1 as a possible D gene (5 bases). CDR3 length: 14 residues. V was pared by 4 bases and J by 3 bases, with 14 bases between. Germline loops: CDR1 SGHRS, CDR2 YFSETQ. The CDR3 spells CASSPRTSVYEQYF. Written as DNA, the CDR3 is TGCGCCAGCAGCCCAAGGACATCGGTCTACGAGCAGTACTTC.

The rearrangement uses TRBV28 and TRBJ1-3; TRBD1 matches 7 bases. The length of the CDR3 is 16 residues. V was clipped by 5 bases and J by 0 bases; unmatched bases: 7. CDR1 and CDR2 (germline): MDHEN, SYDVKM. CDR3 sequence: CASSPPGQNSGNTIYF. The CDR3 DNA reads TGTGCCAGCAGTCCCCCGGGACAGAACTCTGGAAACACCATATATTTT.

The chain couples TRBV19 to TRBJ2-1; 10 nucleotides match TRBD1. Trimming removed 5 bases from V and 6 bases from J; junction bases left unmatched: 4. The CDR3 totals 14 residues. Germline V gene sequence: CDR1 LNHDA, CDR2 SQIVND (reference sequence). The CDR3 loop reads CASSWDRGINEQFF. CDR3 in DNA: TGTGCCAGTAGTTGGGACAGGGGTATCAATGAGCAGTTCTTC.

This rearrangement joins TRBV27 to TRBJ2-3, with D possibly matching TRBD2 (7 bases). CDR1 and CDR2 from the germline V gene are MNHEY and SMNVEV (reference sequence). CDR3 size: 16 residues. Trimming shortened V by 2 bases and J by 3 bases, and 15 bases separated the two germline ends. The CDR3 loop reads CASSLIGGGITDTQYF. CDR3 nucleotide sequence: TGTGCCAGCAGTTTAATTGGCGGGGGCATAACAGATACGCAGTATTTT.

J is TRBJ2-7 and V is TRBV4-1; 10 bases align to TRBD1. The germline V gene has CDR1 MGHRA and CDR2 YSYEKL. Trimming cost V 6 bases and J 4 bases; bases outside gene matches: 9. The CDR3 is 15 amino acids. For the CDR3, the DNA is TGCGCCAGCAGGCCCCGGGACAGGGGAGGTTACGAGCAGTACTTC. It yields the protein CASRPRDRGGYEQYF.

V and J are TRBV19 and TRBJ1-5; D is perhaps TRBD1 (5 bases). With 3 bases removed from V and 1 base from J, the gap between germline ends came to 13 bases. Germline V gene lookup returns CDR1 LNHDA and CDR2 SQIVND (reference sequence). The CDR3 loop spans 16 amino acids. For the CDR3, the DNA is TGTGCCAGTAGTATGGCAGGCCAGGGCAGCAATCAGCCCCAGCATTTT. Translation: CASSMAGQGSNQPQHF.

This chain links TRBV4-1 with TRBJ2-7; TRBD1 might be the D (5 bases). The CDR3 length is 14 residues. V was cut by 4 bases and J by 3 bases, with 13 bases left in between. Germline CDR1 MGHRA, CDR2 YSYEKL. The CDR3 region is CASSLGLGLYEQYF. The CDR3 DNA is TGCGCCAGCAGCCTGGGGCTAGGCCTCTACGAGCAGTACTTC.

V usage is TRBV29-1 and J usage is TRBJ1-1; D perhaps matches TRBD1 (6 bases). Trimming cost V 0 bases and J 5 bases, with 16 bases left between them. CDR3 size: 15 residues. The germline CDR1 and CDR2 sequences are SQVTM and ANQGSEA. The CDR3 spells CSVEDQGTLSTEAFF. DNA of the CDR3: TGCAGCGTTGAAGATCAGGGGACATTGTCTACTGAAGCTTTCTTT.

Regarding this clone: The identical CDR3 is also encoded by other nucleotide sequences in the sample. This chain joins TRBV9 and TRBJ1-2, with D unclear. This CDR3 spans 13 amino acids. The germline gives CDR1 SGDLS, CDR2 YYNGEE. V was cut by 2 bases and J by 0 bases, with 5 bases left in between. In DNA, the CDR3 is TGTGCCAGCAGCGTTGACTCTAACTATGGCTACACCTTC. Translated: CASSVDSNYGYTF.

This chain connects TRBV13 to TRBJ2-1, with 8 bases identical to TRBD2. With V trimmed by 10 bases and J by 4 bases, 6 bases remained unmatched. Germline V gene sequence: CDR1 PRHDT, CDR2 FYEKMQ (reference sequence). The CDR3 sequence is 13 residues long. CDR3 nucleotide sequence: TGTGCCACCGAACTAGCGGCGTACAATGAGCAGTTCTTC. Translated, it gives CATELAAYNEQFF.

This chain joins TRBV19 and TRBJ2-1, with D maybe TRBD1 (6 bases). The V end lost 3 bases, the J end lost 7 bases, and 13 bases lay between the germline ends. The CDR3 is 14 residues long. Germline V lookup: CDR1 LNHDA, CDR2 SQIVND (reference sequence). DNA of the CDR3: TGTGCCAGTAGTATCCTCGGGACACGGAATGAGCAGTTCTTC. Amino acid sequence: CASSILGTRNEQFF.

The chain has TRBV5-6 and TRBJ1-2, with TRBD1 identical over 11 bases. Trimming cost V 2 bases and J 4 bases; bases outside gene matches: 1. Per the germline V gene, CDR1 is SGHDT and CDR2 is YYEEEE. The length of the CDR3 is 14 residues. The CDR3 bases are TGTGCCAGCAGCTTTGGACAGGGGGCCTATGGCTACACCTTC. It codes for CASSFGQGAYGYTF.

The chain couples TRBV6-5 to TRBJ1-2, with D possibly being TRBD1 (5 bases). CDR1 is MNHEY and CDR2 is SVGAGI in the germline V gene. The CDR3 spans 13 residues. Trimming removed 5 bases from V and 4 bases from J, with 11 bases in between. The CDR3: CASSDHRFYGYTF. The CDR3 DNA reads TGTGCCAGCAGTGACCACAGGTTCTATGGCTACACCTTC.

As concerns this clone: Other DNA sequences from this sample encode an identical CDR3 as well. The V call is TRBV20-1, the J call TRBJ2-3, with D perhaps TRBD2 (6 bases). V was shortened by 3 bases and J by 5 bases, with 6 bases between the two germline ends. From germline, CDR1 is DFQATT and CDR2 SNEGSKA (reference sequence). CDR3 size: 11 residues. DNA for the CDR3: TGCAGTGCTAGGGGAGGAGATACGCAGTATTTT. The encoded protein is CSARGGDTQYF.